This T cell receptor (beta chain) is from a study of technical replicates of blood from a few donors. This CDR3 has 17 amino acids. Germline V gives CDR1 LGHNT, CDR2 FRNRAP. The V gene end was trimmed by 7 bases and the J gene end by 4 bases; junction bases not matched to a gene: 14. Here immunoSEQ multiplex PCR was the method, and the copy in TCRdb shows in-frame clones only, minus some. The sample lists tens of thousands of clones, more than 75% occurring once. The clonotype originates from a human donor in good health. Some clones in this sample may be carry-over from other donors' samples. Material: PBMCs. The chain combines TRBV12-5 with TRBJ2-7; 12 positions match TRBD1. The CDR3 nucleotides are TGTGCTAGTGCTCTCCCCCTGCTGGGACAGGGGGCATACGAGCAGTACTTC. It encodes CASALPLLGQGAYEQYF.